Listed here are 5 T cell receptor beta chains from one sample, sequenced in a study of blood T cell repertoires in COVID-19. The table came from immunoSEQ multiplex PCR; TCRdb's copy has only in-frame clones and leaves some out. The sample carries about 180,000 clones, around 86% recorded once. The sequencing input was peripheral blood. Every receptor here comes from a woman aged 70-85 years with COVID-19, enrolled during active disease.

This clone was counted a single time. CDR3 sequence reads: CASSLPGTVTGELFF. Here the CDR3 DNA reads TGTGCCAGCAGCTTGCCCGGGACAGTCACCGGGGAGCTGTTTTTT. This chain joins TRBV5-4 and TRBJ2-2; TRBD1 matches 7 bases. V lost 1 base to trimming and J lost 4 bases; unmatched junction nucleotides: 4. This CDR3 contains 15 residues. Germline CDR1 reads SGHNT; CDR2 reads YYREEE (reference sequence).

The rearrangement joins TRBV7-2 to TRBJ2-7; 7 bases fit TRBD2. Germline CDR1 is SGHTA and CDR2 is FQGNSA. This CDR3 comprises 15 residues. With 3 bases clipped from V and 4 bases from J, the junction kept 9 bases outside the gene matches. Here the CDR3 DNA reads TGTGCCAGCAGCTTTGGCCGGGACTACCTATACGAGCAGTACTTC. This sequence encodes CASSFGRDYLYEQYF.

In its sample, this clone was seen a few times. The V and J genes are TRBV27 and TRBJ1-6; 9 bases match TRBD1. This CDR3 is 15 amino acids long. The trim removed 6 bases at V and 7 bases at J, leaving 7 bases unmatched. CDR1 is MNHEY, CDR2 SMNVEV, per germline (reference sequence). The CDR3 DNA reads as TGTGCCAGCAGCCACACCGACAGGGGGAATTCACCCCTCCACTTT. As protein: CASSHTDRGNSPLHF.

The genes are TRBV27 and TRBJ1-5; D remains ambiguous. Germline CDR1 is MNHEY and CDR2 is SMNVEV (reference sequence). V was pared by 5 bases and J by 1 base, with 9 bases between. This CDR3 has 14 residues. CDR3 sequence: CASSTTPSNQPQHF. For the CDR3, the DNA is TGTGCCAGCAGTACGACACCGAGCAATCAGCCCCAGCATTTT.

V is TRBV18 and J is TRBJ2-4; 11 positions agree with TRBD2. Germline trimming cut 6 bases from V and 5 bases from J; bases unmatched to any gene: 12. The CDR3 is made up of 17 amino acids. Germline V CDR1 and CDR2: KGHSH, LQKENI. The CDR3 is CASSPLWTSGLQNIQYF. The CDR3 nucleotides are TGTGCCAGCTCGCCGTTATGGACTAGCGGGCTTCAAAACATTCAGTACTTC. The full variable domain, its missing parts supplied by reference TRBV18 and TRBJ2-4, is NAGVMQNPRHLVRRRGQEARLRCSPMKGHSHVYWYRQLPEEGLKFMVYLQKENIIDESGMPKERFSAEFPKEGPSILRIQQVVRGDSAAYFCASSPLWTSGLQNIQYFGAGTRLSVL.